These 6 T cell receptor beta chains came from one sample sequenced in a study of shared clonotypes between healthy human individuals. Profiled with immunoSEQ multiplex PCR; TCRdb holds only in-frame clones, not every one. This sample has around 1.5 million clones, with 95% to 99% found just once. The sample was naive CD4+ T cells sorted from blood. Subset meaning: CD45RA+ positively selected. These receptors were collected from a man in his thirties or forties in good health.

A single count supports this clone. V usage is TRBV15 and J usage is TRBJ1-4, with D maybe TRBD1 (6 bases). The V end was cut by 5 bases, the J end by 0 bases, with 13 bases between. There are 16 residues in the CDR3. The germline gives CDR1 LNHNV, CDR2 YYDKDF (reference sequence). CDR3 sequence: CATSGLTGTTNEKLFF. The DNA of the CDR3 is TGTGCCACCAGCGGGCTCACAGGGACAACTAATGAAAAACTGTTTTTT.

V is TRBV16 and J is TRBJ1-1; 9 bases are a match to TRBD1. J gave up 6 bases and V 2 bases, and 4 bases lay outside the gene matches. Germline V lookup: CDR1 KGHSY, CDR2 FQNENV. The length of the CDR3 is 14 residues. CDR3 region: CASSQTRDRAEAFF. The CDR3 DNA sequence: TGTGCCAGCAGCCAAACCCGGGACAGGGCTGAAGCTTTCTTT.

CDR3 nucleotide sequence: TGTGCCAGCTCATCACAGGTGCGGTTGAAGGTGAACACTGAAGCTTTCTTT. Its protein product is CASSSQVRLKVNTEAFF. The gene calls are TRBV18 and TRBJ1-1, with D maybe TRBD1 (5 bases). Trimming cost V 5 bases and J 0 bases, with 19 bases left between them. CDR1 is KGHSH, CDR2 LQKENI, per germline. The CDR3 has 17 amino acids.

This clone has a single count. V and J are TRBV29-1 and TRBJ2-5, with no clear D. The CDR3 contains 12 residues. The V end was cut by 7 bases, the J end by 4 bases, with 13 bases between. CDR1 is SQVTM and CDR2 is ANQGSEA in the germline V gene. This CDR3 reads CSAFDGSETQYF. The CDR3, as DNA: TGCAGCGCTTTTGACGGTTCAGAGACCCAGTACTTC.

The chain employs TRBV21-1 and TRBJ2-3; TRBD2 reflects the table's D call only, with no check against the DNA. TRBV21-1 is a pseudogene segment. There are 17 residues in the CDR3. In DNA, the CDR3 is TGTGCCAGCAGCAGACTTAACGGGACTAGCGGAAGTCTTACGCAGTATTTT. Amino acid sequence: CASSRLNGTSGSLTQYF.

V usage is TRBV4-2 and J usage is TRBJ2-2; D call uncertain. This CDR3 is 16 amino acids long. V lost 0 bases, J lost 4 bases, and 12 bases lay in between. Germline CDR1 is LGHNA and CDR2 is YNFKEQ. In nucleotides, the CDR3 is TGTGCCAGCAGCCAAGAATCGACTTGGCTCACCGGGGAGCTGTTTTTT. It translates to CASSQESTWLTGELFF.